Given below is one TCR beta chain in context. These data belong to a study of human T cells and chemical hapten exposure. Under the authors' procedure: TCRs per sample had a median of approximately 88,000 and ranged from about 20,000 to 700,000. TCRdb independently ran MiXCR on the RACE reads; one entry per CDR3 protein. TCRdb, rather than the study authors, made the V and J calls. Of 110,000 to 150,000 distinct CDR3 sequences in the sample, about 11% are singletons; the top ten hold about 1.4%. The time point: patch test 2, 6 weeks after DPC sensitization. Treatment given: therapeutic diphenylcyclopropenone sensitization with weekly scalp DPC. Germline lookup yields CDR1 WNHNN and CDR2 SYGVQD (reference sequence). CDR3 size: 14 residues. V gave up 4 bases and J gave up 6 bases, with 12 bases separating them.

This chain uses TRBV10-1 with TRBJ2-2; D may be TRBD1 (5 bases). The sample consisted of whole blood, taken in connection with sensitization to the hapten diphenylcyclopropenone (DPC). This receptor was obtained from a woman in her forties or fifties with alopecia areata. Some clones in this sample may be carry-over from other donors' samples. The CDR3 nucleotides are TGCGCCAGCAGTGGGATCGGCAGGGCCGGGGAGCTGTTTTTT. The encoded protein is CASSGIGRAGELFF.